The 2 T cell receptor beta chains presented below share a single source sample, sequenced in a study of blood T cell repertoires in COVID-19. The assay was immunoSEQ multiplex PCR, and TCRdb's table has in-frame clones only and misses some. The sample has hundreds of thousands of clones; about four fifths are singletons. The source material was peripheral blood. Source of these receptors: a man of 80 years or more with acute or convalescent COVID-19.

The CDR3 DNA reads TGTGCCAGCAGCACCTCAGGGGGCGCGGCGGAGACCCAGTACTTC. Translating it yields CASSTSGGAAETQYF. V is TRBV7-3 and J is TRBJ2-5; 8 nucleotides line up with TRBD1. The CDR3 consists of 15 residues. V dropped 5 bases and J dropped 5; count of bases not matched to a gene: 10. The germline CDR1 and CDR2 sequences are SGHTA and FQGTGA.

The J gene is TRBJ1-2, the V gene TRBV28, with D hard to call. Germline V gene sequence: CDR1 MDHEN, CDR2 SYDVKM. This CDR3 is 12 amino acids long. The ends were cut back, 7 bases at V and 3 bases at J, with 9 bases in the middle. CDR3 region: CASTLQDYGYTF. The CDR3 DNA sequence: TGTGCCAGCACCCTCCAGGACTATGGCTACACCTTC.